This T cell receptor beta chain was recovered during a study of Graves' ophthalmopathy and Graves' hyperthyroidism. Overall study: The stable label applied to hyperthyroidism with no ophthalmopathy within 18 months of follow-up.

The TCR beta CDR3 regions underwent amplification from RNA transcripts. HTBI primers primed a first-round RT-PCR, and a second-round multiplex PCR followed. TCRdb re-derived calls from the multiplex PCR reads in MiXCR, one entry per CDR3 protein. Of over a million distinct CDR3 sequences in the sample, around a third were seen once. This CDR3 has 16 amino acids. Germline V gives CDR1 SGDLS, CDR2 YYNGEE. Losses at the gene ends were 4 bases for V and 2 bases for J; bases not matched to a gene: 6. This chain uses TRBV9 with TRBJ2-7; 13 nucleotides agree with TRBD2. The material sequenced was peripheral blood or thyroid tissue (not recorded which). The receptor was isolated from an adult man with Graves' hyperthyroidism. CDR3: CASSRPGLAGPYEQYF. Here the CDR3 DNA reads TGTGCCAGCAGCCGACCGGGACTAGCGGGACCCTACGAGCAGTACTTC.